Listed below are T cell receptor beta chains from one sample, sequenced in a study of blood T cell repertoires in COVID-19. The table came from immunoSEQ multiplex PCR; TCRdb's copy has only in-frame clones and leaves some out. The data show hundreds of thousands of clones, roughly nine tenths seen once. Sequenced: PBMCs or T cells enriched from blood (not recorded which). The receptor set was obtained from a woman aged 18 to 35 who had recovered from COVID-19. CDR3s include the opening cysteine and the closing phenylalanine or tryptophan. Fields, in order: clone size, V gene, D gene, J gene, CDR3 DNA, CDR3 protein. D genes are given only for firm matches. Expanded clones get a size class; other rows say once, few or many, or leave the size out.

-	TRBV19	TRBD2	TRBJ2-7	TGTGCCAGTAGTCCTCTCTGGACTAGCGGGGGTCCGTCCTACGAGCAGTACTTC	CASSPLWTSGGPSYEQYF
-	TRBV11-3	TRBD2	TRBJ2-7	TGTGCCAGCAGCCGGGGGGGGGCCCACGAGCAGTACTTC	CASSRGGAHEQYF
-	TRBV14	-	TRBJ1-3	TGTGCCAGCAGCCGAAATACAGGGTACACCATATATTTT	CASSRNTGYTIYF
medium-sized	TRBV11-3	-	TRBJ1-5	TGTGCCAGCAGCTTAGTAACAGGCGTGGGTCAGCCCCAGCATTTT	CASSLVTGVGQPQHF
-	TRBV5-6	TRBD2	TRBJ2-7	TGTGCCAGCAGCTTTAGCGGGGCCTCCTACGAGCAGTACTTC	CASSFSGASYEQYF
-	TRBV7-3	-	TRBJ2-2	TGTGCCAGCAGCTTAAGAGGCTACACCGGGGAGCTGTTTTTT	CASSLRGYTGELFF
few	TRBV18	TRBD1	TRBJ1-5	TGTGCCAGCTCAGGACAGGGCGCGAGCAATCAGCCCCAGCATTTT	CASSGQGASNQPQHF
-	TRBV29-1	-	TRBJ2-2	TGCAGCGTTGAAGAGGCGGGCACCGGGGAGCTGTTTTTT	CSVEEAGTGELFF
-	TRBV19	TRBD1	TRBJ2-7	TGTGCCAGTAGTATAGGCGGGACAGGGCTGTACGAGCAGTACTTC	CASSIGGTGLYEQYF
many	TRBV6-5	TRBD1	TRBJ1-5	TGTGCCAGCAGTCCAACGTGGACAGGGGATCAGCCCCAGCATTTT	CASSPTWTGDQPQHF